A single T cell receptor (beta chain) is shown here with its context. The antigen this receptor binds is unknown. No base quality values were provided; no much bigger clone lies one nucleotide off. TCRbeta CDR3 regions were amplified from genomic DNA by means of the immunoSEQ Assay, a bias-controlled multiplex PCR. Processing in the source paper ran as follows. The number of nucleated cells in each sample was estimated from the amplification of reference gene primers within the assay. Sequence reads were collapsed and filtered to measure the absolute abundance of every unique TCRbeta CDR3 rearrangement. Productive Simpson clonality was computed per sample as the square root of Simpson's diversity index over productive rearrangements. TCRdb retrieved this table from immuneACCESS and kept in-frame rearrangements only. Not all clones are present; in checked studies, unresolved V genes account for under half, and no reason is known for the remainder. Clonal size and the V and J genes are those of that table, whereas D and trimming came from the DNA. Here the sample has 200,000 to 250,000 clones; 80% occur a single time. The ten largest clones capture 5.5% of the sample.

The data belong to a study of blood T cell repertoires in COVID-19 (dated by TCRdb to the early 2020s). As for the study more broadly: Collaborator samples came from the United States, Italy and Spain and covered acute and convalescent phases of COVID-19. The material from the prospective study consisted of cDNA or gDNA derived from T cells, B-cell-depleted T cells, or PBMCs. Subjects who had been exposed to COVID-19, were actively infected with it, or had recovered from it provided the deeply sampled blood TCRbeta repertoires that made up the dataset. The repertoires were released in a freely available public database meant as a resource for research on the immune response to SARS-CoV-2. The samples were drawn from the first 160 participants of the ongoing ImmuneRACE study and from under 1,500 subjects provided by 6 global collaborators. The sample metadata nearly always contained a de-identified subject ID, COVID-19 status, age in years and sex. HLA class I and class II types, where available, came from metadata supplied by the sample provider rather than from assay-based typing. On the study overall, not on this receptor specifically: How much clinical and demographic metadata was included differed by source and by participant, and the metadata was provided uncurated.

As encoded in the germline V gene, CDR1 is SGHTA while CDR2 is FQGNSA. Trimming at the junction amounts to 1 base on V and 9 bases on J, and the germline ends lie 13 bases apart. Including cysteine and phenylalanine, the CDR3 has 15 amino acids. CDR3 DNA only is kept here, 45 bases in frame from base 1. Whole blood was collected in K2EDTA tubes by collaborating institutions according to the institutions' own protocols. For TCRbeta analysis, collaborator samples were shipped as frozen whole blood, as isolated PBMCs, or as DNA extracted from either sample type. The sequenced material came from peripheral blood. The TCR sequence derives from a woman aged 70-85 years with acute or convalescent COVID-19. The chain is encoded by TRBV7-2 joined to TRBJ1-6; TRBD1 might be the D gene, on 5 matching bases. The DNA sequence follows: TGTGCCAGCAGCTTAGAGGGGAGCGGGATTTCACCCCTCCACTTT. Its protein product is CASSLEGSGISPLHF.